What follows are 16 T cell receptor beta chains derived from one specimen sequenced in a study of T cell clonality in common variable immunodeficiency. Sequencing used immunoSEQ multiplex PCR; TCRdb keeps in-frame clones, though not all of them. Sampling found roughly 38,000 clones, none seen once. The source material was peripheral blood mononuclear cells. All receptors derive from a person aged 18 to 69 in good health.

This clone was observed at least ten times. The sequenced fragment ends 3 residues before the CDR3 boundary, so the rest is inferred from the germline J gene. The J gene is TRBJ2-1, the V gene TRBV20-1; 8 nucleotides align to TRBD2. CDR1 is DFQATT, CDR2 SNEGSKA, per germline (reference sequence). The V and J ends lost 2 bases and 0 bases, in that order; junction bases with no gene match: 3. This CDR3 spans 15 amino acids. The DNA read from the CDR3 is TGCAGTGCTAGAAAACTAGCGGACTCCTACAATGAG. Its protein product is CSARKLADSYNE. The whole CDR3 is CSARKLADSYNEQFF.

Concerning this clone itself: The read halts 3 residues ahead of the CDR3 end, with the missing end drawn from the germline J gene. V is TRBV19 and J is TRBJ1-5; TRBD1 is a possible D gene (6 bases). The CDR3 is 14 residues long. CDR1 is LNHDA and CDR2 is SQIVND in the germline V gene (reference sequence). V gave up 3 bases and J gave up 6 bases, with 12 bases separating them. The sequenced CDR3 bases are TGTGCCAGTAGTATGTCAGGGGACGGTCAGCCC. Translated, it gives CASSMSGDGQP. The CDR3 reads in full as CASSMSGDGQPQHF.

Concerning this clone: The observed sequence ends 3 residues before the CDR3 terminus, with the missing tail filled in from the germline J gene. The chain has TRBV20-1 and TRBJ2-1; 12 nucleotides line up with TRBD2. There are 15 residues in the CDR3. The germline CDR1 and CDR2 sequences are DFQATT and SNEGSKA (reference sequence). Trimming at V came to 1 base and at J to 7 bases, leaving 5 bases not matched to a gene. The CDR3 protein is CSARVLAGGPNEQFF. CDR3 bases read: TGCAGTGCTAGAGTGCTAGCGGGAGGGCCGAATGAG.

This clone was seen many times. The missing CDR3 end, 3 residues past where the read stops, is filled in from the germline J gene. The chain links TRBV2 to TRBJ2-7, with a possible D match to TRBD2 (5 bases). Germline V gene sequence: CDR1 SNHLY, CDR2 FYNNEI. Trimming removed 5 bases at V and 6 bases at J, with 17 bases between. The CDR3 loop spans 14 amino acids. CDR3: CASSRAGPLGEQYF. The sequenced part of the CDR3 DNA is TGTGCCAGCAGTCGGGCGGGCCCCCTGGGCGAG. Full variable domain (rest looked up from reference TRBV2 and TRBJ2-7): EPEVTQTPSHQVTQMGQEVILRCVPISNHLYFYWYRQILGQKVEFLVSFYNNEISEKSEIFDDQFSVERPDGSNFTLKIRSTKLEDSAMYFCASSRAGPLGEQYFGPGTRLTVT.

This clone occurred many times. The DNA ends 3 residues before the CDR3 does, and the rest of the CDR3 is filled in from the germline J gene. The chain is built from TRBV19 and TRBJ2-7; possible D gene TRBD1, 7 bases. Germline V CDR1 and CDR2: LNHDA, SQIVND (reference sequence). The CDR3 has 15 residues. Between the trimmed V and J ends, which lost 6 bases and 2 bases, there was a span of 17 bases. The sequenced CDR3 bases are TGTGCCAGTAGACGGGGGACAGAAGCAACCTACGAG. Protein product: CASRRGTEATYE. The full CDR3 is CASRRGTEATYEQYF.

This clone showed up many times. The read is 3 residues too short to cover the CDR3 end, so that end is filled in from the germline J gene. This chain links TRBV6-4 with TRBJ2-1; TRBD2 matches 8 bases. From germline, CDR1 is MRHNA and CDR2 SNTAGT. The length of the CDR3 is 15 residues. With 3 bases clipped from V and 3 bases from J, the junction kept 4 bases outside the gene matches. The CDR3 is CASSDKAGGYNEQFF. The DNA read from the CDR3 is TGTGCCAGCAGTGATAAGGCGGGAGGCTACAATGAG.

In its sample, this clone was seen many times. The read falls 3 residues short of the CDR3 end, and the missing part is taken from the germline J gene. J is TRBJ1-4 and V is TRBV29-1; possible D gene TRBD1, 6 bases. Germline V CDR1 and CDR2: SQVTM, ANQGSEA. V was clipped by 7 bases and J by 5 bases, with 17 bases between them. The CDR3 loop spans 14 amino acids. This CDR3 is CSARIGGRNEKLFF. Partial CDR3 DNA: TGCAGCGCCAGGATCGGGGGGCGGAATGAAAAA.

This clone was recorded at least ten times. With the read ending 3 residues before the CDR3 end, the germline J gene is used to fill in that end. This rearrangement joins TRBV7-2 to TRBJ1-2; 7 bases match TRBD1. The V gene end was trimmed by 2 bases and the J gene end by 4 bases; junction bases not matched to a gene: 4. This CDR3 has 14 residues. Germline V gene lookup returns CDR1 SGHTA and CDR2 FQGNSA. The CDR3 reads CASSLPGQTYGYTF. Incomplete CDR3 DNA: TGTGCCAGCAGCTTACCGGGACAGACCTATGGC.

About this clone: The read comes to an end 3 residues before the CDR3 does, leaving the germline J gene to fill in the end. The rearrangement uses TRBV6-1 and TRBJ2-2; TRBD1 is a possible D gene (5 bases). CDR3 length equals 16 residues. In germline, CDR1 is MNHNS, CDR2 SASEGT. The chain's CDR3 is CASSEGGGSGANVLFF. The sequenced CDR3 bases are TGTGCCAGCAGTGAAGGGGGCGGCTCTGGGGCCAACGTG.

In its sample, this clone was seen many times. Sequencing ends 3 residues short of the CDR3 end; the germline J gene provides the rest. The V gene is TRBV6-2 or TRBV6-3, the J gene TRBJ2-4; weak D call: TRBD1 (6 bases). The length of the CDR3 is 15 residues. The germline V gene has CDR1 MNHEY and CDR2 SVGEGT. V was pared by 6 bases and J by 0 bases, with 12 bases between. The CDR3 bases that were read are TGTGCCAGCAGCCAGGACAGCCTAGCCAAAAACATT. This codes for CASSQDSLAKNI. In full, the CDR3 reads CASSQDSLAKNIQYF.

This clone has at least ten counts. The CDR3 end lies 3 residues beyond the end of the read and is filled in from the germline J gene. The rearrangement joins TRBV28 to TRBJ1-6; D is ambiguous. The length of the CDR3 is 12 residues. Germline V CDR1 and CDR2: MDHEN, SYDVKM. CDR3: CASTHQVESLHF. The covered CDR3 bases are TGTGCCAGCACCCATCAGGTAGAATCC.

This clone has a handful of counts. The observed sequence ends 3 residues before the CDR3 terminus, with the missing tail filled in from the germline J gene. J is TRBJ2-7 and V is TRBV6-2 or TRBV6-3, with 10 bases fitting TRBD1. Germline CDR1 and CDR2: MNHEY and SVGEGT. The J segment lost 4 bases and the V segment lost 0 bases, leaving 3 bases of the junction unmatched. The CDR3 is 15 residues long. The CDR3 loop reads CASSYSGQGFYEQYF. The CDR3 bases that were read are TGTGCCAGCAGTTACTCGGGACAGGGGTTTTACGAG.

This clone has at least ten counts. From the germline J gene comes the end of the CDR3, since the read stops 3 residues before it. V is TRBV28 and J is TRBJ2-7, with D uncertain. Per the germline V gene, CDR1 is MDHEN and CDR2 is SYDVKM. V gave up 5 bases and J gave up 1 base, with 6 bases separating them. The CDR3 loop spans 12 amino acids. CDR3 protein: CASSPSSYEQYF. The part of the CDR3 DNA that was read is TGTGCCAGCAGTCCGTCGTCCTACGAG.

There are many counts of this clone. The read is 3 residues too short to cover the CDR3 end, so that end is filled in from the germline J gene. The rearrangement links TRBV19 to TRBJ2-5, with a possible D match to TRBD1 (5 bases). CDR1 is LNHDA, CDR2 SQIVND, per germline (reference sequence). The CDR3 runs 13 residues. Trimming stripped 6 bases from V and 3 bases from J, with 11 bases between. CDR3 bases read: TGTGCCAGTAGGGTCACAGGAGAAGAGACC. This sequence encodes CASRVTGEET. The full CDR3 is CASRVTGEETQYF.

This clone was seen more than once but under ten times. The sequence runs out 3 residues before the end of the CDR3; the remainder is reconstructed from the germline J gene. The chain has TRBV25-1 and TRBJ1-6, with D unclear. Germline CDR1 and CDR2: MGHDK and SYGVNS. V was clipped by 4 bases and J by 7 bases, with 5 bases between them. CDR3 length equals 12 residues. The CDR3 bases that were read are TGTGCCAGCAGTGTAGGGAATTCACCC. Amino acid sequence: CASSVGNSP. The full CDR3 is CASSVGNSPLHF.

This clone was recorded a few times. The CDR3 is cut off 3 residues early in the read; its end comes from the germline J gene. The rearrangement uses TRBV7-9 and TRBJ2-7; the D gene is possibly TRBD1 (6 bases). Trimming removed 4 bases at V and 2 bases at J, with 12 bases between. CDR3 length: 14 amino acids. Germline values: CDR1 SEHNR, CDR2 FQNEAQ (reference sequence). Here the CDR3 reads CASSSSRDTYEQYF. The sequenced CDR3 bases are TGTGCCAGCAGCTCGTCCCGGGACACCTACGAG.